The TCR beta chain under discussion was sequenced for a study of cytomegalovirus exposure and HLA in healthy donors. In regard to this clone: Its matching antigen is unknown.

V was clipped by 7 bases and J by 4 bases, with 7 bases between them. The CDR3 has 11 residues. Germline lookup yields CDR1 LNHDA and CDR2 SQIVND (reference sequence). 13 Jbeta primers and 60 Vbeta primers were used for the PCR. Profiling relied on immunoSEQ multiplex PCR, and the TCRdb table lists in-frame clones only, not all of them. The repertoire includes just under 250,000 clones, about four fifths of them detected once, and around 5.4% sits in the top ten. Study-wide results and caveats: A reported reduction in N-insertions relative to the approximately 670-donor mean was seen in an Asian-associated ancestry cluster in a later analysis.

Sequencing was performed on PBMCs. The chain has TRBV19 and TRBJ1-1; D perhaps matches TRBD1 (5 bases). The sequence was obtained from a woman aged 40 to 55 in good health and CMV-seropositive. CDR3 sequence: CASTGSTEAFF. CDR3 nucleotides: TGTGCCAGTACAGGGTCCACTGAAGCTTTCTTT.